This T cell receptor (beta chain) was found in a study of shared clonotypes between healthy human individuals (TCRdb year 2020). For context, the study as a whole: A few men and a couple of women, aged 18 to 49 years, made up the cohort. Per donor, three plates each were used for CD4 naive and CD4 memory, two for CD8 naive, and one for CD8 memory. The study deeply sequenced blood TCR repertoires of about five healthy adults to estimate repertoire size and the extent of clonotype sharing between individuals. To increase sequencing depth and limit assay-specific biases, TCR repertoire library preparation and sequencing were carried out by different laboratories using diverse techniques. Leukapheresis yielded between about 0.85 and 10 billion PBMCs per donor. The full study reports these points: The genetic and exposure-history diversity represented was limited by the small number of donors. Sharing across a few donors was observed for roughly 5% of naive CD4, around 3.5% of naive CD8, about 2.3% of memory CD4, and about 0.4% of memory CD8 clonotypes. Based on pairwise subsampling, the degree of clonotype sharing among donors was expected to be affected by sequencing depth. Higher generation probabilities were observed for clonotypes shared by all four sorted-subset donors than for non-shared clonotypes. Naive subsets generally had larger estimated clonotype richness than memory subsets. Even with the large sequencing depth, rarefaction of the sorted-subset datasets indicated that sequencing was incomplete. Only blood was sampled, and tissue TCR repertoires likely differ from those in blood.

From cysteine to phenylalanine, the CDR3 is 13 amino acids long. Just the 39-base CDR3 DNA is kept, in frame starting at base 1. In the germline V gene, CDR1 corresponds to MNHEY and CDR2 to SVGAGI. Deletion took 2 bases off V and 6 bases off J, with a span of 11 bases between the germline ends. Remarks on this clone: The specificity of this receptor is unknown. No clone much larger than this one lies a single base away; base qualities are absent.

Healthy HIV-negative adults with no recently reported acute infections or vaccinations were included as donors. All donors were Caucasian adults living in Nashville, Tennessee, USA. CD8 memory samples consisted of magnetically selected CD45RO+ cells combined with CCR7-negative CD45RA+ effector memory (TemRA) cells. Blood was collected by leukapheresis, and PBMCs were isolated by Ficoll-Histopaque density gradient centrifugation and then cryopreserved in liquid nitrogen vapor phase. Purity and quantity of every magnetically sorted T cell population were checked by analytical flow cytometry. Genomic DNA was isolated from every sorted fraction and measured by UV absorbance on a Nanodrop 2000c. TCR CDR3 regions were amplified from genomic DNA by multiplex PCR using the deep immunoSEQ assay. Genomic DNA extracted from each cell subset was distributed evenly over all wells of several immunoSEQ 96-well plates, and each plate served as one replicate. For sorted subsets, roughly 200 ng of genomic DNA, equivalent to around 30,000 T cell genomes, went into each replicate PCR. The purified libraries were quantified using a Qubit 3.0 fluorometer, sized with a Bioanalyzer 2100, and then quantified again using the KAPA Library Quantification kit. Every immunoSEQ 96-well plate was sequenced on a separate single-read 150-cycle Illumina NextSeq 550 flow cell. The authors' pipeline ran thus. The immunoSEQ output contained only junctional sequences without quality scores, so filtering could not match that applied to full-length reads. To assign V/J genes and CDR3, sequences were annotated using PyIR, a Python wrapper for IgBLAST v1.9, with IMGT germline references. Any read was removed if the V/J assignment was weak (E-value above 1e-6), the CDR3 was missing, or the read contained stop codons, out-of-frame junctions, or ambiguous translated residues. V3J clonotypes were defined by identical inferred V gene, J gene, and CDR3 amino acid sequence. To compute the percentage overlap between repertoires, the number of shared unique clonotypes was divided by the size of the smaller repertoire. Richness of each repertoire was evaluated using RTK rarefaction, the Chao1 estimator, and Recon v2.1 estimates of unobserved clonotypes. For all TCRbeta clonotypes obtained by the gDNA method from a few donors, generation probabilities were computed with OLGA. TCRdb provides this immuneACCESS table in a form limited to in-frame rearrangements. Some clones are lacking; in checked studies, under half of them reflect an unresolved V gene, and why the rest are absent is not known. For V, J and clone size, that table is used; D and trimming come from the DNA. The sample records around 690,000 clones, less than 95% of which are singletons. 34% of the sample lies in the top ten.

This chain is built from TRBV6-5 and TRBJ2-7; the D gene assignment is perhaps TRBD1 or TRBD2, with each matching 6 bases. The specimen sequenced was memory CD8+ T cells from PBMCs. The meaning of the sample's cell subset or site label: CD45RO+ cells pooled with CCR7-negative TemRA cells. The TCR comes from a man aged 18 to 29 in good health. Some clones in this sample may be carry-over from other donors' samples. This receptor has the CDR3 CASSYMGGSEQYF. Read as DNA, the sequence is TGTGCCAGCAGTTACATGGGGGGCTCCGAGCAGTACTTC.